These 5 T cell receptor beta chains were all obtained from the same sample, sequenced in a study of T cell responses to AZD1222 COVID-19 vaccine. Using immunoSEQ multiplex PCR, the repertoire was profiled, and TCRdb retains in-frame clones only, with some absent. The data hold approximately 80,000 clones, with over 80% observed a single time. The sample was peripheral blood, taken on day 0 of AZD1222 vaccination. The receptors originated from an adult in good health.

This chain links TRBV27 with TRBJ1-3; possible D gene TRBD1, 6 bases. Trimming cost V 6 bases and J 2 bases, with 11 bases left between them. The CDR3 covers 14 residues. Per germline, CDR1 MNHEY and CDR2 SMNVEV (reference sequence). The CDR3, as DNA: TGTGCCAGCAGCCAACAGGGAGCTGGAAACACCATATATTTT. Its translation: CASSQQGAGNTIYF.

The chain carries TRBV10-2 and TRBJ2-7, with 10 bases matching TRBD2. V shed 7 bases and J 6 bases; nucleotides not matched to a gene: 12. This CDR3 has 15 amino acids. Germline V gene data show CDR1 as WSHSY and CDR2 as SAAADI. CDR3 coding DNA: TGCGCCAGCACTTCCAGCGGGGGGGCCTCTGGCGAGCAGTACTTC. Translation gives CASTSSGGASGEQYF.

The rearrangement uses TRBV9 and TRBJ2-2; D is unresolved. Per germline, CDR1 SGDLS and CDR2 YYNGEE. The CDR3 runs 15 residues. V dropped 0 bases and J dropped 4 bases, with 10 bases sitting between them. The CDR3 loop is CASSVGRRITGELFF. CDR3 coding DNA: TGTGCCAGCAGCGTAGGTCGGCGGATCACCGGGGAGCTGTTTTTT. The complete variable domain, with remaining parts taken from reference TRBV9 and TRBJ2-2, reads DSGVTQTPKHLITATGQRVTLRCSPRSGDLSVYWYQQSLDQGLQFLIQYYNGEERAKGNILERFSAQQFPDLHSELNLSSLELGDSALYFCASSVGRRITGELFFGEGSRLTVL.

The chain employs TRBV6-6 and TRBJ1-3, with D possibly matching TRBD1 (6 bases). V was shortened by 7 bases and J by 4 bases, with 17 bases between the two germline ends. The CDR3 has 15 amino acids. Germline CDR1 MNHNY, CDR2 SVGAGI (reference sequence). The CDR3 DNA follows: TGTGCCAGCATCGAACAGGGTCTCGCCGGAAACACCATATATTTT. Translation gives CASIEQGLAGNTIYF.

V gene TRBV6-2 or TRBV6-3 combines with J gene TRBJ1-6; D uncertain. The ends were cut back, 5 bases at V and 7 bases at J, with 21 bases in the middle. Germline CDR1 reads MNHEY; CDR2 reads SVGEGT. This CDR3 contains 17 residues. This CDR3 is CASSKTSRGVFNSPLHF. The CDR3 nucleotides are TGTGCCAGCAGTAAAACGAGTCGTGGGGTATTCAATTCACCCCTCCACTTT.